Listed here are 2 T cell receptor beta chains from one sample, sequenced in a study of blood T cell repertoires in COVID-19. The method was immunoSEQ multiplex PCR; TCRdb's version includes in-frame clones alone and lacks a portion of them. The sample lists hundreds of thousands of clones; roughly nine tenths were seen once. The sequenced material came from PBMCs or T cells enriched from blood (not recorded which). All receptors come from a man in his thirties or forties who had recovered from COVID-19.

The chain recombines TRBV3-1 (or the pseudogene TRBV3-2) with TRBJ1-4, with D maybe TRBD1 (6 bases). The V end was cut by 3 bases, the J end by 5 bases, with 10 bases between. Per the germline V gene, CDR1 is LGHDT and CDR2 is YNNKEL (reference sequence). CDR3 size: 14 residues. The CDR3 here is CASSHGQRNEKLFF. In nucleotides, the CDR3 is TGTGCCAGCAGCCACGGACAGCGGAATGAAAAACTGTTTTTT.

CDR3 coding DNA: TGTGCCAGCAGCTTAGTGGCTCAGTCCTACGAGCAGTACTTC. This encodes CASSLVAQSYEQYF. The chain recombines TRBV7-8 with TRBJ2-7, with no clear D. There are 14 residues in the CDR3. Germline CDR1 and CDR2: SGHVS and FQNEAQ. The ends were cut back, 1 base at V and 1 base at J, with 8 bases in the middle. The full variable domain, in which reference TRBV7-8 and TRBJ2-7 provide the parts outside the CDR3, is GAGVSQSPRYKVAKRGQDVALRCDPISGHVSLFWYQQALGQGPEFLTYFQNEAQLDKSGLPSDRFFAERPEGSVSTLKIQRTQQEDSAVYLCASSLVAQSYEQYFGPGTRLTVT.